The next 14 T cell receptor beta chains were all read from a single sample in a study of blood T cell repertoires in COVID-19. TCRdb's copy holds only in-frame clones and misses some; the assay was immunoSEQ multiplex PCR. The data show under 150,000 clones, around 89% seen once. What was sequenced was peripheral blood. The receptors stem from a man in his fifties with acute or convalescent COVID-19.

The genes are TRBV18 and TRBJ1-2; 9 bases agree with TRBD1. This CDR3 contains 15 residues. Germline V gene data show CDR1 as KGHSH and CDR2 as LQKENI. Trimming cost V 6 bases and J 7 bases; bases outside gene matches: 12. CDR3: CASSPKQGAQSGYTF. For the CDR3, the DNA is TGTGCCAGCTCCCCCAAACAGGGGGCGCAATCTGGCTACACCTTC.

This rearrangement joins TRBV7-2 to TRBJ2-5, with D possibly being TRBD1 (6 bases). Germline CDR1 SGHTA, CDR2 FQGNSA. This CDR3 is built from 14 residues. Trimming pared 2 bases from V and 1 base from J, leaving 8 bases between. The CDR3 protein is CASSLTGTQETQYF. CDR3 in DNA: TGTGCCAGCAGCTTAACAGGGACCCAAGAGACCCAGTACTTC.

The chain recombines TRBV3-1 (or the pseudogene TRBV3-2) with TRBJ2-1; 7 bases match TRBD1. Germline trimming cut 6 bases from V and 7 bases from J; bases unmatched to any gene: 6. Germline CDR1 is LGHDT and CDR2 is YNNKEL (reference sequence). This CDR3 region has 13 residues. As DNA, the CDR3 is TGTGCCAGCAGACCGACAGGGATGAATGAGCAGTTCTTC. Translating it yields CASRPTGMNEQFF.

The CDR3 nucleotides read TGTGCCAGCAGCGCTCGGACAGGGGAAGGGGGCGGGGAGCTGTTTTTT. Translation: CASSARTGEGGGELFF. The J gene is TRBJ2-2, the V gene TRBV7-7; TRBD1 matches at 9 bases. Unmatched junction bases numbered 11, after V lost 5 bases and J lost 7 bases. The CDR3 covers 16 residues. Germline values: CDR1 SSHAT, CDR2 FNYEAQ (reference sequence).

This clone was detected only a few times. The chain is built from TRBV24-1 and TRBJ2-3, with 8 bases that match TRBD2. CDR1 and CDR2 (germline): KGHDR, SFDVKD. This CDR3 is built from 13 residues. Trimming cost V 6 bases and J 3 bases; bases outside gene matches: 1. The CDR3 protein is CATSRGGTDTQYF. The DNA of the CDR3 is TGTGCCACCAGTCGGGGGGGGACAGATACGCAGTATTTT.

The CDR3 region has the DNA TGTGCCAGCAGCAAAGATAGCGGGAGTAAGGTAGTCAATGAGCAGTTCTTC. It yields the protein CASSKDSGSKVVNEQFF. This chain joins TRBV11-3 and TRBJ2-1, with 9 bases fitting TRBD2. With V trimmed by 5 bases and J by 6 bases, 14 bases remained unmatched. CDR1 and CDR2 (germline): SGHNT, YENEEA. The CDR3 consists of 17 residues.

The chain joins TRBV15 to TRBJ2-7; the match to TRBD1 covers 10 bases. The CDR3 loop spans 15 amino acids. CDR1 is LNHNV, CDR2 YYDKDF, per germline (reference sequence). V shed 8 bases and J 5 bases; nucleotides not matched to a gene: 12. CDR3: CATASGDRGGNEQYF. The CDR3 region has the DNA TGTGCCACCGCCAGCGGGGACAGGGGAGGGAACGAGCAGTACTTC.

The J gene is TRBJ1-1, the V gene TRBV6-2 or TRBV6-3, with TRBD1 as a possible D gene (5 bases). Trimming pared 6 bases from V and 0 bases from J, leaving 17 bases between. CDR3 length: 16 amino acids. The V gene's germline CDR1 is MNHEY and CDR2 SVGEGT. The CDR3 is CASSLQAKPMNTEAFF. CDR3 DNA sequence: TGTGCCAGCAGCTTACAGGCCAAACCGATGAACACTGAAGCTTTCTTT.

This clone appeared a few times. The genes are TRBV5-6 and TRBJ2-7; 9 positions match TRBD2. The CDR3 contains 16 residues. V dropped 0 bases and J dropped 6; count of bases not matched to a gene: 10. Germline V lookup: CDR1 SGHDT, CDR2 YYEEEE. The chain's CDR3 is CASSLEGSSGSPEQYF. In nucleotides, the CDR3 is TGTGCCAGCAGCTTGGAAGGGAGTAGCGGGAGCCCCGAGCAGTACTTC.

This clone was seen more than once but under ten times. The rearrangement uses TRBV15 and TRBJ2-2; a possible D gene is TRBD1 (5 bases). CDR1 is LNHNV and CDR2 is YYDKDF in the germline V gene (reference sequence). The V end was cut by 1 base, the J end by 6 bases, with 9 bases between. This CDR3 spans 14 amino acids. The CDR3 region is CATSRVSGPGELFF. The CDR3 nucleotides read TGTGCCACCAGCAGAGTATCAGGGCCCGGGGAGCTGTTTTTT.

This sequence joins TRBV18 and TRBJ1-2, with D unclear. Germline-derived CDR1 and CDR2 are KGHSH and LQKENI. This CDR3 is built from 12 residues. Trimming took 3 bases from V and 2 from J, leaving 4 bases between them. CDR3 nucleotides: TGTGCCAGCTCACCCCCAAACTATGGCTACACCTTC. This translates into CASSPPNYGYTF.

The chain employs TRBV6-1 and TRBJ2-2; D is uncertain. The V and J ends lost 3 bases and 2 bases respectively, with 7 bases between them. The CDR3 is made up of 14 amino acids. Germline CDR1 MNHNS, CDR2 SASEGT. CDR3 DNA sequence: TGTGCCAGCAGTGACAGATTCAACACCGGGGAGCTGTTTTTT. Protein product: CASSDRFNTGELFF.

The chain is built from TRBV10-2 and TRBJ2-1, with D possibly TRBD2 on 5 matching bases. V was trimmed by 1 base and J by 0 bases, leaving 13 bases between them. CDR1 and CDR2 (germline): WSHSY, SAAADI. The CDR3 totals 17 residues. CDR3 amino acids: CASSELGDGSSYNEQFF. As DNA, the CDR3 is TGCGCCAGCAGTGAGTTGGGAGACGGAAGCTCCTACAATGAGCAGTTCTTC.

The chain uses TRBV19 and TRBJ1-4; possibly TRBD1 for D (5 bases). CDR1 is LNHDA and CDR2 is SQIVND in the germline V gene (reference sequence). V lost 3 bases, J lost 7 bases, and 18 bases lay in between. The length of the CDR3 is 16 residues. The CDR3 region is CASSMRGASGPEKLFF. As DNA, the CDR3 is TGTGCCAGTAGTATGCGGGGTGCCTCAGGGCCTGAAAAACTGTTTTTT.